This T cell receptor (beta chain) was found in a study of shared clonotypes between healthy human individuals. This clone is a singleton in its sample. A far larger clone is only one base removed, so a read error is likely. Clones were sequenced by immunoSEQ multiplex PCR, and TCRdb holds only the in-frame ones, with some missing. The sample lists fewer than 600,000 clones, roughly four fifths occurring once. This CDR3 spans 16 amino acids. CDR1 and CDR2 from the germline V gene are MNHEY and SVGAGI. V is TRBV6-5 and J is TRBJ2-7; TRBD1 matches 7 bases. This TCR derives from a woman in her forties in good health. Some clones in this sample may be carry-over from other donors' samples. The sequenced material came from PBMCs. The chain's CDR3 is CASGYGTPGGSYEQYF. The CDR3, as DNA: TGTGCCAGCGGTTACGGGACCCCAGGGGGCTCCTACGAGCAGTACTTC.